This TCR beta chain was identified in a study of T-cell reconstitution after alpha-beta-depleted transplantation in children. The CDR3 has 16 residues. Trimming took 0 bases from V and 8 from J; bases not matched to a gene: 9. Germline-derived CDR1 and CDR2 are MGHRA and YSYEKL. This clonotype was seen only a few times. This sample's TCRbeta library carried unique molecular identifier barcodes. MiXCR, applied by TCRdb to the PCR reads, yields one record per CDR3 protein. The data show around 250,000 distinct CDR3 sequences, with 9.5% to 10% seen just once and over 9.5% held by the top ten. The sequence derives from a human donor who donated a stem cell graft to a child with SCID. The material sequenced was PBMCs from the stem cell graft donor, taken from the stem cell graft. The gene calls are TRBV4-1 and TRBJ2-1, with 8 positions matching TRBD1. The chain's CDR3 is CASSQEPGGVFYEQFF. In DNA form, the CDR3 reads TGCGCCAGCAGCCAAGAGCCAGGGGGCGTTTTCTATGAGCAGTTCTTC.